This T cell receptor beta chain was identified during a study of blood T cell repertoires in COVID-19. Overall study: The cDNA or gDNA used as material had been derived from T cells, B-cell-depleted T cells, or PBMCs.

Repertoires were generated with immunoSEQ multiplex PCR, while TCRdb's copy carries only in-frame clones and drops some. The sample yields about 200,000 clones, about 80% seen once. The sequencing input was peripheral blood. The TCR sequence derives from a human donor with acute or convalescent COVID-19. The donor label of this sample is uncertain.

The CDR3 region is CASSQDPSGRGFF. The CDR3 DNA sequence: TGTGCCAGCAGCCAAGATCCTAGCGGTAGGGGGTTCTTC. J is TRBJ2-1 and V is TRBV3-1 (or the pseudogene TRBV3-2), with 7 nucleotides matching TRBD2. CDR1 LGHDT and CDR2 YNNKEL come from the germline V gene (reference sequence). V shed 0 bases and J 15 bases; nucleotides not matched to a gene: 8. The CDR3 extends over 13 amino acids.